Listed here are 3 T cell receptor beta chains from one sample, sequenced in a study of T cell responses to AZD1222 COVID-19 vaccine. The repertoire was sequenced with immunoSEQ multiplex PCR; TCRdb's copy has only in-frame clones and lacks some. This table holds about 160,000 clones, 90% to 95% found once. This specimen was peripheral blood, taken on day 0 of AZD1222 vaccination. All receptors come from an adult in good health.

V and J are TRBV25-1 and TRBJ2-3, with TRBD2 matching over 8 bases. Germline loops: CDR1 MGHDK, CDR2 SYGVNS. The CDR3 extends over 13 amino acids. J was trimmed by 5 bases and V by 7 bases; bases with no gene match: 5. The CDR3 region has the DNA TGTGCCAGCATGCTAGCGGGTGGAGATACGCAGTATTTT. Its translation: CASMLAGGDTQYF. Using reference TRBV25-1 and TRBJ2-3 for the parts outside the CDR3, the full variable domain is EADIYQTPRYLVIGTGKKITLECSQTMGHDKMYWYQQDPGMELHLIHYSYGVNSTEKGDLSSESTVSRIRTEHFPLTLESARPSHTSQYLCASMLAGGDTQYFGPGTRLTVL.

This clone has only one observation. This rearrangement joins TRBV6-5 to TRBJ1-2, with 9 positions matching TRBD1. The germline V gene encodes CDR1 MNHEY and CDR2 SVGAGI. The V and J ends lost 4 bases and 4 bases, in that order; junction bases with no gene match: 7. This CDR3 has 15 residues. CDR3 DNA: TGTGCCAGCAGTTCGGACAGGGGTTTGGGCTATGGCTACACCTTC. It is translated as CASSSDRGLGYGYTF.

This rearrangement joins TRBV5-5 to TRBJ1-4; D is undetermined. Trimming took off 0 bases at V and 4 bases at J, with 13 bases between the two ends. This CDR3 region has 16 residues. Germline CDR1 SGHKS, CDR2 YYEKEE (reference sequence). The CDR3 here is CASSLAPTIDNEKLFF. As DNA, the CDR3 is TGTGCCAGCAGCTTGGCTCCGACGATCGATAATGAAAAACTGTTTTTT.